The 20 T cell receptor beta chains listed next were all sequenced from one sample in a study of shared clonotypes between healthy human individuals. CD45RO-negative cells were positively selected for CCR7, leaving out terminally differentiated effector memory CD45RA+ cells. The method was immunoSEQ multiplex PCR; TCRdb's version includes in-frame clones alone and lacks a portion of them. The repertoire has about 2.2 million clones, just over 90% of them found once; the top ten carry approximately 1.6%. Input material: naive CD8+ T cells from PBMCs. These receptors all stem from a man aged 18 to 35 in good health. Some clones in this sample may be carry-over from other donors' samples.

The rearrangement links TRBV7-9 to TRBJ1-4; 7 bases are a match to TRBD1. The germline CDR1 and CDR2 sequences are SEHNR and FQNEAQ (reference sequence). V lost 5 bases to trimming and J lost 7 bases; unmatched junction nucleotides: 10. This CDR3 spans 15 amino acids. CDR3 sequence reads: CASSTPGTAGEKLFF. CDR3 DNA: TGTGCCAGCAGCACCCCCGGGACAGCGGGTGAAAAACTGTTTTTT.

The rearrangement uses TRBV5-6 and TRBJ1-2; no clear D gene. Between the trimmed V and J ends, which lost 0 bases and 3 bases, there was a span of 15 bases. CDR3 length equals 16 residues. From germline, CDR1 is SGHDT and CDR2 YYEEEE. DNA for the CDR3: TGTGCCAGCAGCTTGGCCAATTGGGGAGTACACTATGGCTACACCTTC. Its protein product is CASSLANWGVHYGYTF.

The chain's CDR3 is CASSYVSDYGYTF. For the CDR3, the DNA is TGTGCCAGCAGTTATGTGTCGGACTATGGCTACACCTTC. This chain uses TRBV6-5 with TRBJ1-2; D is ambiguous. This CDR3 region has 13 residues. The V end lost 3 bases, the J end lost 3 bases, and 8 bases lay between the germline ends. The V gene's germline CDR1 is MNHEY and CDR2 SVGAGI.

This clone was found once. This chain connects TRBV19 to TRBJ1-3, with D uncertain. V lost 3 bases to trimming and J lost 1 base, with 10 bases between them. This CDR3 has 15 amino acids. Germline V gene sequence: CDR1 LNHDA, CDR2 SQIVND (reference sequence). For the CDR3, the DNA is TGTGCCAGTAGTATTCGGTATCTATCTGGAAACACCATATATTTT. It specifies CASSIRYLSGNTIYF.

DNA for the CDR3: TGTGCCAGCAGTGAAGCGCTAGGCGCTGGAAACACCATATATTTT. It translates to CASSEALGAGNTIYF. This rearrangement joins TRBV2 to TRBJ1-3; D unresolved. The CDR3 totals 15 residues. Trimming cost V 0 bases and J 2 bases, with 8 bases left between them. Germline V lookup: CDR1 SNHLY, CDR2 FYNNEI.

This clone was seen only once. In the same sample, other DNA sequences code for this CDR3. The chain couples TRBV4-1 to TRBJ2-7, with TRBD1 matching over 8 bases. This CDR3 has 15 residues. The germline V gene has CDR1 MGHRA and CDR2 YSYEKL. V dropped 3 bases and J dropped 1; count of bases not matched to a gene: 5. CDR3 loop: CASSQGTGESYEQYF. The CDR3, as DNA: TGCGCCAGCAGCCAGGGGACAGGAGAATCCTACGAGCAGTACTTC.

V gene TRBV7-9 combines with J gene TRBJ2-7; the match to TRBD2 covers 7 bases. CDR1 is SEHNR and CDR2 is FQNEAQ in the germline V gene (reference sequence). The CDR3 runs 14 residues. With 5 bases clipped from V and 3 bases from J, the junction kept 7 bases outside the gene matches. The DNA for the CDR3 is TGTGCCAGCAGCCGTAGCGGGCGGATCTACGAGCAGTACTTC. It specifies CASSRSGRIYEQYF.

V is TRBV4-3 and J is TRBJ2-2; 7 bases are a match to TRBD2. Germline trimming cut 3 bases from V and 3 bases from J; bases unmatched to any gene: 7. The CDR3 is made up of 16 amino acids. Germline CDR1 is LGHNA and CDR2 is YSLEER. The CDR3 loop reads CASSHSSGGYTGELFF. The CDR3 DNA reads TGCGCCAGCAGCCATTCTAGCGGTGGGTACACCGGGGAGCTGTTTTTT.

The chain's CDR3 is CASSSLTGTGVGDEQFF. For the CDR3, the DNA is TGTGCCAGCAGTTCTCTCACCGGGACGGGCGTAGGCGATGAGCAGTTCTTC. The chain links TRBV27 to TRBJ2-1, with D possibly being TRBD1 or TRBD2 (5 bases each). Trimming took off 4 bases at V and 8 bases at J, with 24 bases between the two ends. This CDR3 is built from 17 residues. Germline CDR1 is MNHEY and CDR2 is SMNVEV (reference sequence).

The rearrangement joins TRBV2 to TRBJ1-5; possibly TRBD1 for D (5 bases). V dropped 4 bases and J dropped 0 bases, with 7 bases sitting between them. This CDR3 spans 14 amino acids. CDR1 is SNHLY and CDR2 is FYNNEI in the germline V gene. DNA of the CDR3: TGTGCCAGCAGTGCAGGGCTTAGCAATCAGCCCCAGCATTTT. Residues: CASSAGLSNQPQHF.

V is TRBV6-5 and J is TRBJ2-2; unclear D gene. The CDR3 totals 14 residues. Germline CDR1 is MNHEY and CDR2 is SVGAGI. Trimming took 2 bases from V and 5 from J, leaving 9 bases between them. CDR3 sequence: CASSYNGWTGELFF. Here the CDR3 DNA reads TGTGCCAGCAGTTACAACGGGTGGACCGGGGAGCTGTTTTTT.

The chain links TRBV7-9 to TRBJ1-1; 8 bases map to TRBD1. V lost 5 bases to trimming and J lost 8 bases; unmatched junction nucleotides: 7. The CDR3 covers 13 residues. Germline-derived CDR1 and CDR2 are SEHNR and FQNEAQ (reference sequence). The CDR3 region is CASSQRTGLEAFF. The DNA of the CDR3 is TGTGCCAGCAGCCAAAGGACAGGGCTGGAAGCTTTCTTT. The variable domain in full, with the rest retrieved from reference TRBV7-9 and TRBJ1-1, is DTGVSQNPRHKITKRGQNVTFRCDPISEHNRLYWYRQTLGQGPEFLTYFQNEAQLEKSRLLSDRFSAERPKGSFSTLEIQRTEQGDSAMYLCASSQRTGLEAFFGQGTRLTVV.

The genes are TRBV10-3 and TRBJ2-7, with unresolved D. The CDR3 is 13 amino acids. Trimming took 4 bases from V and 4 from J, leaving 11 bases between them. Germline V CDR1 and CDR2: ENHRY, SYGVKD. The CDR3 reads CAISAPLVYEQYF. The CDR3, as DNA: TGTGCCATCAGTGCTCCTCTCGTATACGAGCAGTACTTC.

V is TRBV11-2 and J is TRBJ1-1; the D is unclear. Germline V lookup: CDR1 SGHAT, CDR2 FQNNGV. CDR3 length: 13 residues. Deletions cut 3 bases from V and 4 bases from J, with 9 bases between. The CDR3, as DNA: TGTGCCAGCAGCTTTAGTGGGTCCACTGAAGCTTTCTTT. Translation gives CASSFSGSTEAFF.

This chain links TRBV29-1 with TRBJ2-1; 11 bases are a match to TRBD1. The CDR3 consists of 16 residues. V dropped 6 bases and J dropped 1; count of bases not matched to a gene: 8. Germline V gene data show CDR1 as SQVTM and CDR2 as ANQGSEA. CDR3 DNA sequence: TGCAGCGTACTCGACCGGGACAGGGGGTCCTACAATGAGCAGTTCTTC. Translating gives CSVLDRDRGSYNEQFF.

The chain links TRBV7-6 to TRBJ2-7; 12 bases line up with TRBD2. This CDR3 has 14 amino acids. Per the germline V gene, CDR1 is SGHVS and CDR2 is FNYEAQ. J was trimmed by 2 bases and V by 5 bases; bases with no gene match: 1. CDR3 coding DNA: TGTGCCAGCAGCGGGACTAGCGGGCCCTACGAGCAGTACTTC. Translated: CASSGTSGPYEQYF.

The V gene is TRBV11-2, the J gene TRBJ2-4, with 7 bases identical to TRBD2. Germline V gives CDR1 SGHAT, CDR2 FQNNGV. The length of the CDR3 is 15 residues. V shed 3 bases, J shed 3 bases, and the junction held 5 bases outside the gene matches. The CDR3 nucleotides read TGTGCCAGCAGCTTGGGCGGGAGTGGCAAAAACATTCAGTACTTC. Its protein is CASSLGGSGKNIQYF.

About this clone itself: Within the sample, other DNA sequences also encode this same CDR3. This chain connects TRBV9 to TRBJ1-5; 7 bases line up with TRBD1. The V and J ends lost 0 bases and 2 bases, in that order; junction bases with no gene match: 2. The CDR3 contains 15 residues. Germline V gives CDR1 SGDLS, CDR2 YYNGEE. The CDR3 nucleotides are TGTGCCAGCAGCGTAGAGGGGGCTGGCAATCAGCCCCAGCATTTT. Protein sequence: CASSVEGAGNQPQHF.

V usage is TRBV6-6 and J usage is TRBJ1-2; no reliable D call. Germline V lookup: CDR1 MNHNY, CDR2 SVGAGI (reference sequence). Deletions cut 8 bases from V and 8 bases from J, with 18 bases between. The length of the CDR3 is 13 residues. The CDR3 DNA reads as TGTGCCAGCTCTGTGGCGGAATTCTGGGGCTACACCTTC. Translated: CASSVAEFWGYTF.

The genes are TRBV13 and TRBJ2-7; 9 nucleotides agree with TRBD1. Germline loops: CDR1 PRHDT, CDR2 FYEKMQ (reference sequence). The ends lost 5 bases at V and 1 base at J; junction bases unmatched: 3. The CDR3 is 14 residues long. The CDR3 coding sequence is TGTGCCAGCAGCCGGGGACAGGGATCCTACGAGCAGTACTTC. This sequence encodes CASSRGQGSYEQYF.